The 28 T cell receptor beta chains presented below share a single source sample, sequenced in a study of early T cells in non-severe SARS-CoV-2 infection (dated by TCRdb to the early 2020s). Receptors were amplified or captured by 5' RACE. TCRdb names NextSeq 500 as the instrument used. TCRdb reanalyzed the raw reads on its own, using fastp at Q25 for trimming and MiXCR for clone calling, and kept in-frame beta chains. Each CDR3 protein gets just one entry, which takes the most common genes and DNA from the rows behind it. For this sample there are over 60,000 distinct CDR3 sequences; 13% appear just once. The ten largest clones capture 4% to 5% of the sample. The sample taken for sequencing was whole blood. These receptors were obtained from an adult who was a healthcare worker with PCR-confirmed SARS-CoV-2 infection or an uninfected control (not recorded which).

This clonotype has ten or more counts. V usage is TRBV6-1 and J usage is TRBJ1-2; D is possibly TRBD1 (5 bases). Germline CDR1 and CDR2: MNHNS and SASEGT. The CDR3 loop spans 12 amino acids. Trimming cost V 5 bases and J 4 bases, with 8 bases left between them. In nucleotides, the CDR3 is TGTGCCAGCAGTTCCGACAGCTATGGCTACACCTTC. Protein sequence: CASSSDSYGYTF.

The sample holds many counts of this clonotype. An end of the junction differs from the germline gene, which may be a read error. The chain links TRBV15 to TRBJ1-1; no definite D call. The CDR3 is 12 amino acids. The germline V gene has CDR1 LNHNV and CDR2 YYDKDF (reference sequence). The chain's CDR3 is CATSRDQVGLRF. In nucleotides, the CDR3 is TGTGCCACCAGCAGAGATCAGGTCGGCCTCCGGTTT.

In its sample, this clonotype was seen a few times. The rearrangement links TRBV7-2 to TRBJ2-5; D is ambiguous. This CDR3 comprises 15 residues. The germline CDR1 and CDR2 sequences are SGHTA and FQGNSA. Trimming pared 5 bases from V and 4 bases from J, leaving 17 bases between. The CDR3 DNA reads as TGTGCCAGCAGCCCAAGGACCAGGAAGACAGAGACCCAGTACTTC. It specifies CASSPRTRKTETQYF.

This chain connects TRBV7-2 to TRBJ1-2, with D unclear. V dropped 6 bases and J dropped 5 bases, with 16 bases sitting between them. CDR1 and CDR2 (germline): SGHTA, FQGNSA. This CDR3 region has 14 residues. The CDR3 protein is CASRITGSPYGYTF. CDR3 bases: TGTGCCAGCAGAATTACCGGGTCCCCGTATGGCTACACCTTC.

This clonotype occurred many times. The chain couples TRBV6-5 to TRBJ1-3; D perhaps matches TRBD1 (5 bases). Trimming cost V 6 bases and J 4 bases, with 13 bases left between them. This CDR3 region has 14 residues. Germline values: CDR1 MNHEY, CDR2 SVGAGI. This CDR3 reads CASRERTPGNTIYF. CDR3 sequence (DNA): TGTGCCAGCAGAGAAAGGACACCGGGAAACACCATATATTTT.

V gene TRBV3-1 combines with J gene TRBJ2-1, with TRBD1 matching over 8 bases. The CDR3 has 17 residues. The ends lost 0 bases at V and 4 bases at J; junction bases unmatched: 8. Germline V lookup: CDR1 LGHDT, CDR2 YNNKEL (reference sequence). In DNA, the CDR3 is TGTGCCAGCAGCCAAGACCCGGACAGGGCCTTTTACAATGAGCAGTTCTTC. It codes for CASSQDPDRAFYNEQFF.

In its sample, this clonotype was seen many times. The V gene is TRBV3-1, the J gene TRBJ2-7, with D perhaps matching TRBD1 (6 bases). This CDR3 region has 15 residues. The V gene's germline CDR1 is LGHDT and CDR2 YNNKEL (reference sequence). The V end lost 3 bases, the J end lost 3 bases, and 15 bases lay between the germline ends. Here the CDR3 reads CASSQAEDRSYEQYF. The CDR3 DNA reads as TGTGCCAGCAGCCAGGCTGAGGACAGAAGCTACGAGCAGTACTTC.

The V and J genes are TRBV5-1 and TRBJ2-3, with 8 bases aligning to TRBD1. Trimming took 4 bases from V and 5 from J; bases not matched to a gene: 15. This CDR3 contains 17 residues. Germline V gene lookup returns CDR1 SGHRS and CDR2 YFSETQ. The CDR3 DNA reads TGCGCCAGCAGCCTAATTCCCGGACAGGGTTACATAGATACGCAGTATTTT. It specifies CASSLIPGQGYIDTQYF.

This clonotype has a handful of counts. At one boundary the junction diverges from the germline segment, which might be a read error. This sequence joins TRBV7-7 and TRBJ2-7; a possible D gene is TRBD2 (6 bases). The CDR3 contains 13 residues. Germline V gene lookup returns CDR1 SSHAT and CDR2 FNYEAQ (reference sequence). The CDR3 reads CASSLGLSREQYF. The CDR3 bases are TGTGCTAGCAGCTTGGGACTGAGCAGAGAGCAGTACTTC.

CDR3 region: CSVAGGANTGELFF. The CDR3 nucleotides read TGCAGCGTCGCAGGGGGCGCGAACACCGGGGAGCTGTTTTTT. The gene calls are TRBV29-1 and TRBJ2-2, with 8 bases that match TRBD1. The CDR3 loop spans 14 amino acids. The junction had 3 bases not matched to a gene; V was cut back by 6 bases and J by 0 bases. The germline V gene encodes CDR1 SQVTM and CDR2 ANQGSEA.

CDR3 amino acids: CASSPRLGPDTQYF. In DNA, the CDR3 is TGTGCCAGCAGCCCACGACTAGGTCCAGATACGCAGTATTTT. The V and J genes are TRBV21-1 and TRBJ2-3; no check of the table's D call, TRBD2, against the DNA was made. TRBV21-1 represents a pseudogene. This CDR3 spans 14 amino acids.

This clonotype turned up a few times. The CDR3 spells CASSLLLAGGYNEQFF. The CDR3 DNA sequence: TGTGCCAGCAGTTTGTTGTTAGCGGGAGGATACAATGAGCAGTTCTTC. This chain connects TRBV12-3 or TRBV12-4 to TRBJ2-1; 10 positions match TRBD2. The CDR3 length is 16 residues. Trimming removed 3 bases from V and 4 bases from J; junction bases left unmatched: 6.

V gene TRBV2 combines with J gene TRBJ1-5, with unresolved D. Germline values: CDR1 SNHLY, CDR2 FYNNEI. The CDR3 spans 15 residues. V lost 8 bases and J lost 2, with 16 bases in between. The chain's CDR3 is CASRSSGIGNQPQHF. DNA of the CDR3: TGTGCCAGCCGGTCGTCCGGGATAGGCAATCAGCCCCAGCATTTT.

There are a few counts of this clonotype. The V and J genes are TRBV2 and TRBJ2-2, with D possibly TRBD2 on 5 matching bases. The V gene lost 4 bases and the J gene lost 6 bases, with 9 bases spanning the gap. This CDR3 region has 13 residues. Germline CDR1 and CDR2: SNHLY and FYNNEI. CDR3 in DNA: TGTGCCAGCAGTGGGACTCGTCCCGGGGAGCTGTTTTTT. Its translation is CASSGTRPGELFF.

The chain has TRBV12-3 or TRBV12-4 and TRBJ2-7, with 10 positions matching TRBD2. This CDR3 spans 15 amino acids. V shed 3 bases, J shed 4 bases, and the junction held 6 bases outside the gene matches. The CDR3 region is CASSLSTSGEYEQYF. CDR3 nucleotides: TGTGCCAGCAGTTTGAGCACTAGCGGGGAATACGAGCAGTACTTC.

This chain links TRBV5-6 with TRBJ2-5; 7 bases fit TRBD1. CDR1 SGHDT and CDR2 YYEEEE come from the germline V gene. V was pared by 5 bases and J by 3 bases, with 4 bases of the junction left unmatched. The CDR3 sequence is 13 residues long. The CDR3 DNA follows: TGTGCCAGCAGATTTGACAGGGAAGAGACCCAGTACTTC. Translating it yields CASRFDREETQYF.

This clonotype was counted ten times or more. V gene TRBV2 combines with J gene TRBJ1-6; TRBD1 aligns across 7 bases. The V and J ends lost 2 bases and 10 bases, in that order; junction bases with no gene match: 8. The CDR3 consists of 15 residues. Per germline, CDR1 SNHLY and CDR2 FYNNEI. CDR3 protein: CASSENRQGLSPLHF. In nucleotides, the CDR3 is TGTGCCAGCAGTGAAAACAGACAGGGTTTGTCACCCCTCCACTTT.

This chain joins TRBV7-6 and TRBJ2-5; the D gene is possibly TRBD2 (5 bases). Germline CDR1 and CDR2: SGHVS and FNYEAQ. The CDR3 runs 14 residues. V was cut by 0 bases and J by 4 bases, with 9 bases left in between. The CDR3 nucleotides are TGTGCCAGCAGCTTAGCGGGAGTAGTAGAGACCCAGTACTTC. Encoded protein: CASSLAGVVETQYF.

This chain links TRBV6-2 or TRBV6-3 with TRBJ1-6; unclear D gene. The length of the CDR3 is 14 residues. V lost 4 bases and J lost 11, with 15 bases in between. CDR1 MNHEY and CDR2 SVGEGT come from the germline V gene. The CDR3, as DNA: TGTGCCAGCAGTTTCGGAGCCGGCGGGACACCCCTCCACTTT. This codes for CASSFGAGGTPLHF.

The chain uses TRBV20-1 and TRBJ2-5; D is unresolved. CDR3 length: 15 residues. From germline, CDR1 is DFQATT and CDR2 SNEGSKA (reference sequence). V was clipped by 0 bases and J by 2 bases, with 13 bases between them. The CDR3 spells CSARDLQDPQETQYF. In DNA, the CDR3 is TGCAGTGCTAGAGATTTGCAGGACCCACAAGAGACCCAGTACTTC.

The chain recombines TRBV6-5 with TRBJ2-7, with D possibly being TRBD2 (6 bases). The length of the CDR3 is 12 residues. V was shortened by 5 bases and J by 2 bases, with 7 bases between the two germline ends. Germline CDR1 MNHEY, CDR2 SVGAGI. The chain's CDR3 is CASSTGAYEQYF. CDR3 sequence (DNA): TGTGCCAGCAGTACGGGGGCCTACGAGCAGTACTTC.

This clonotype was picked up a small number of times. The rearrangement uses TRBV3-1 and TRBJ2-7; no clear D gene. This CDR3 region has 12 residues. Germline V gives CDR1 LGHDT, CDR2 YNNKEL (reference sequence). The V and J ends lost 1 base and 2 bases respectively, with 3 bases between them. The DNA for the CDR3 is TGTGCCAGCAGCCAAGGCCCCTACGAGCAGTACTTC. Encoded protein: CASSQGPYEQYF.

This clonotype was seen only a few times. The genes are TRBV10-1 and TRBJ2-5; 10 bases line up with TRBD1. CDR3 length equals 16 residues. J lost 5 bases, V lost 0 bases, and 6 bases had no gene match. Germline-derived CDR1 and CDR2 are WNHNN and SYGVQD (reference sequence). CDR3 amino acids: CASSESVTGGFETQYF. The CDR3, as DNA: TGCGCCAGCAGTGAGTCGGTGACAGGGGGCTTCGAGACCCAGTACTTC.

V is TRBV2 and J is TRBJ2-7, with 10 bases that match TRBD1. The germline gives CDR1 SNHLY, CDR2 FYNNEI. Trimming took 8 bases from V and 2 from J; bases not matched to a gene: 0. CDR3 size: 12 residues. The CDR3 loop reads CASGQGAYEQYF. The CDR3 nucleotides are TGTGCCAGCGGACAGGGGGCCTACGAGCAGTACTTC.

This clonotype has only one observation. The V and J genes are TRBV7-8 and TRBJ1-1, with D unresolved. CDR3 size: 14 residues. The germline CDR1 and CDR2 sequences are SGHVS and FQNEAQ. V was shortened by 5 bases and J by 3 bases, with 13 bases between the two germline ends. CDR3 amino acids: CASSKMREYTEAFF. The CDR3 DNA reads TGTGCCAGCAGCAAGATGAGGGAATACACTGAAGCTTTCTTT.

This clonotype was observed at least ten times. The chain uses TRBV27 and TRBJ1-2; 8 bases fit TRBD1. This CDR3 contains 15 residues. The trim removed 2 bases at V and 6 bases at J, leaving 8 bases unmatched. Germline V gene sequence: CDR1 MNHEY, CDR2 SMNVEV (reference sequence). DNA of the CDR3: TGTGCCAGCAGTTTACGCCAGGGGGCGCGCGATGGCTACACCTTC. As protein: CASSLRQGARDGYTF.

This clonotype was seen a few times. This sequence joins TRBV6-5 and TRBJ1-1; D is possibly TRBD1 (6 bases). This CDR3 comprises 13 residues. Germline V CDR1 and CDR2: MNHEY, SVGAGI. V was clipped by 6 bases and J by 7 bases, with 15 bases between them. This chain's CDR3 is CASRPRGLGEAFF. The CDR3 DNA reads as TGTGCCAGCAGGCCCAGGGGTTTGGGTGAAGCTTTCTTT.

The rearrangement links TRBV29-1 to TRBJ2-7; 7 bases match TRBD1. The J segment lost 10 bases and the V segment lost 7 bases, leaving 10 bases of the junction unmatched. The length of the CDR3 is 11 residues. Germline V lookup: CDR1 SQVTM, CDR2 ANQGSEA. CDR3 nucleotide sequence: TGCAGCGCTCTCAGAGGGGGCGAACAGTACTTC. This sequence encodes CSALRGGEQYF.